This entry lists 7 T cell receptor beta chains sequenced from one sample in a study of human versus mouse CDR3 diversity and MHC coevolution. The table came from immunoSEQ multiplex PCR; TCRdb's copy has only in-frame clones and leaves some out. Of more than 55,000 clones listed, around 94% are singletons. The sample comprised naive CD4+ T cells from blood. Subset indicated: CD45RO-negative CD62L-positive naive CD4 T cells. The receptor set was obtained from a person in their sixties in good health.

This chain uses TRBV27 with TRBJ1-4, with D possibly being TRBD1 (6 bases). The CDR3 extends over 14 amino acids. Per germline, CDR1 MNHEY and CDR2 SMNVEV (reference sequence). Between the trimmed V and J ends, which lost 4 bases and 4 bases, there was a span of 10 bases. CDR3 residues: CASSSGQINEKLFF. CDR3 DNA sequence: TGTGCCAGCAGTTCCGGACAGATTAATGAAAAACTGTTTTTT.

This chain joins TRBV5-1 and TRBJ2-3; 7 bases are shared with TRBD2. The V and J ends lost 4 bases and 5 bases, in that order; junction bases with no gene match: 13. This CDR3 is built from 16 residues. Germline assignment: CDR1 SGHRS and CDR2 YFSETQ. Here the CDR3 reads CASSLLAGEEGDTQYF. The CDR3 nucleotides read TGCGCCAGCAGCCTACTGGCGGGAGAGGAGGGAGATACGCAGTATTTT.

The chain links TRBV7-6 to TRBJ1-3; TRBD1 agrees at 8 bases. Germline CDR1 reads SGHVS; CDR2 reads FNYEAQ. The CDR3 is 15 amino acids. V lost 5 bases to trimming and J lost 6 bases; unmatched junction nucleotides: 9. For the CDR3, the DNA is TGTGCCAGCAGCCCCGGGACAGGATTTGTAAACACCATATATTTT. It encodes CASSPGTGFVNTIYF.

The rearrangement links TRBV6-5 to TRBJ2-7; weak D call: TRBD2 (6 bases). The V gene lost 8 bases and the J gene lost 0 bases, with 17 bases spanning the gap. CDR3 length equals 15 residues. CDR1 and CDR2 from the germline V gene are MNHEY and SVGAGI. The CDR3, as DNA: TGTGCCAGCGGAAGAGGAGGGGAACTCTCCTACGAGCAGTACTTC. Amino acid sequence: CASGRGGELSYEQYF.

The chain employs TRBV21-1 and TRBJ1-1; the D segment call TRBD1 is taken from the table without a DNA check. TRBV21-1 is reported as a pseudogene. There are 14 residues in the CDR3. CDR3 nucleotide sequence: TGTGCCAGCAGCAAAGAGGGGCTGGGTACTGAAGCTTTCTTT. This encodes CASSKEGLGTEAFF.

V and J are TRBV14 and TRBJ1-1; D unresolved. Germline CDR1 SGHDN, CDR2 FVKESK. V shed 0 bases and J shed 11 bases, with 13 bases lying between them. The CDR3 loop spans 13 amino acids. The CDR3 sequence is CASSQEMGSRAFF. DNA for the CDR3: TGTGCCAGCAGCCAAGAGATGGGCAGTCGGGCTTTCTTT. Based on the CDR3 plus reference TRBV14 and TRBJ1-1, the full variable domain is EAGVTQFPSHSVIEKGQTVTLRCDPISGHDNLYWYRRVMGKEIKFLLHFVKESKQDESGMPNNRFLAERTGGTYSTLKVQPAELEDSGVYFCASSQEMGSRAFFGQGTRLTVV.

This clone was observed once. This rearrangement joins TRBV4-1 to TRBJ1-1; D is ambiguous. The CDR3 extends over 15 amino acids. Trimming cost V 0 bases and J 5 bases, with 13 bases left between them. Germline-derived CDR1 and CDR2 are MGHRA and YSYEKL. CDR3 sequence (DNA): TGCGCCAGCAGCCAAGAAGAGGGTAGTAAAACTGAAGCTTTCTTT. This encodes CASSQEEGSKTEAFF.